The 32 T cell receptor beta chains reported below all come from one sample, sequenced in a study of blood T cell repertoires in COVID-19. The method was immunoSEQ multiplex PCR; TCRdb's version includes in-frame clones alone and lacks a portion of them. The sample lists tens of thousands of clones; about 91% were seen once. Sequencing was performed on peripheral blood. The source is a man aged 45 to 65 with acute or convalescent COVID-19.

The CDR3 loop reads CASRGGNQPQHF. DNA of the CDR3: TGTGCCAGTAGGGGAGGCAATCAGCCCCAGCATTTT. The chain employs TRBV19 and TRBJ1-5; D gene uncertain. CDR1 LNHDA and CDR2 SQIVND come from the germline V gene (reference sequence). The V gene lost 6 bases and the J gene lost 2 bases, with 5 bases spanning the gap. This CDR3 is built from 12 residues.

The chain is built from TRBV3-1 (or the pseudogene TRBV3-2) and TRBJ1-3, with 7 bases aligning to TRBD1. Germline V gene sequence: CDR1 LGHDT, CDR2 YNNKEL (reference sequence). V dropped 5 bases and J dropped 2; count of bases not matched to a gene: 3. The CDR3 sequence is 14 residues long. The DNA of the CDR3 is TGTGCCAGCAGCTATGGGACAGCTGGAAACACCATATATTTT. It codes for CASSYGTAGNTIYF.

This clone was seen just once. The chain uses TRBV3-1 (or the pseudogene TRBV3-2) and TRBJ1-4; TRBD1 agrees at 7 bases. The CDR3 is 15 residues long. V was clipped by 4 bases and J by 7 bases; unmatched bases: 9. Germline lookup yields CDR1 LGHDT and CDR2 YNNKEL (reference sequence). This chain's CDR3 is CASSPRQGDREKLFF. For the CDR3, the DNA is TGTGCCAGCAGCCCCAGACAGGGAGATCGTGAAAAACTGTTTTTT.

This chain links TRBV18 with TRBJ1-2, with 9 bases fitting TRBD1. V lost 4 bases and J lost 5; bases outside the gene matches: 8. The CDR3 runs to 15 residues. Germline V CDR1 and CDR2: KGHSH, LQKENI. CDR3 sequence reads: CASSQLGTGPYGYTF. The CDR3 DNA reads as TGTGCCAGCTCACAGCTCGGGACAGGGCCATATGGCTACACCTTC.

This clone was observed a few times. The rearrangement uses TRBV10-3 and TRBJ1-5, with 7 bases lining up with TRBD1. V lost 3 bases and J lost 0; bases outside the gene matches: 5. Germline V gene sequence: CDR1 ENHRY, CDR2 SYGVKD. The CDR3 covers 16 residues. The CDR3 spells CAISDPTGNSNQPQHF. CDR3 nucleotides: TGTGCCATCAGTGACCCGACAGGGAATAGCAATCAGCCCCAGCATTTT.

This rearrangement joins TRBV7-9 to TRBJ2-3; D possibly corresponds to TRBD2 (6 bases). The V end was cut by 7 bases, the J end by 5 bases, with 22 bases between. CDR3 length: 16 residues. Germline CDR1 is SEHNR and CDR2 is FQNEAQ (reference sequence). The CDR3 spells CASTLRSPGTGDTQYF. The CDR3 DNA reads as TGTGCCAGCACCCTTAGGTCCCCGGGGACTGGAGATACGCAGTATTTT. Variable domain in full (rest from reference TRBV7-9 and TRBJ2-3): DTGVSQNPRHKITKRGQNVTFRCDPISEHNRLYWYRQTLGQGPEFLTYFQNEAQLEKSRLLSDRFSAERPKGSFSTLEIQRTEQGDSAMYLCASTLRSPGTGDTQYFGPGTRLTVL.

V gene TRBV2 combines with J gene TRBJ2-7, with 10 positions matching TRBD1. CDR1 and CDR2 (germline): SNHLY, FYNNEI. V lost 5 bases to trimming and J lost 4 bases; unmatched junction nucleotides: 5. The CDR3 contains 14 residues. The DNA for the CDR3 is TGTGCCAGCAGTCTATCGGGACAGGGGTACGAGCAGTACTTC. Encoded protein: CASSLSGQGYEQYF.

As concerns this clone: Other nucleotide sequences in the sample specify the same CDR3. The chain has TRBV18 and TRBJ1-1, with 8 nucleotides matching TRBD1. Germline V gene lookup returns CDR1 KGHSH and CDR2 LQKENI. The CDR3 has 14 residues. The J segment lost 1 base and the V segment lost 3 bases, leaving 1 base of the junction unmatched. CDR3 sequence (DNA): TGTGCCAGCTCACCCGGACAGGGGAACACTGAAGCTTTCTTT. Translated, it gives CASSPGQGNTEAFF.

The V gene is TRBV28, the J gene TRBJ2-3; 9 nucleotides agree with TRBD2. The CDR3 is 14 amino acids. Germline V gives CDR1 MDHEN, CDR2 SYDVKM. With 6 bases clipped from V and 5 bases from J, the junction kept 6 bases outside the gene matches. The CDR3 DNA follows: TGTGCCAGCAGCCTCGGACTAGCGAGAGATACGCAGTATTTT. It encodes CASSLGLARDTQYF.

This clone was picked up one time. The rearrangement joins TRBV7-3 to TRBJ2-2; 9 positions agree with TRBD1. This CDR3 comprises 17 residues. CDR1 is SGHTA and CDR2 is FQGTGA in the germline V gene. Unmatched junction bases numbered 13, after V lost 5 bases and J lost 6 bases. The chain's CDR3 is CASSPKPGQGGSGELFF. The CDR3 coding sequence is TGTGCCAGCAGCCCTAAGCCGGGACAGGGAGGGTCCGGGGAGCTGTTTTTT.

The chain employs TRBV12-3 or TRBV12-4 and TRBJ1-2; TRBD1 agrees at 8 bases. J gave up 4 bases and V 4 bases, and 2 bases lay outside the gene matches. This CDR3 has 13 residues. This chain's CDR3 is CASSSQGVYGYTF. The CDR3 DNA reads TGTGCCAGCAGTTCACAGGGGGTCTATGGCTACACCTTC.

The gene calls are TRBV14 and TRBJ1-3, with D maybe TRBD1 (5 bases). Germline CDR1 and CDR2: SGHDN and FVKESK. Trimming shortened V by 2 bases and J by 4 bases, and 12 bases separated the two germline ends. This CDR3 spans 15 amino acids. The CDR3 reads CASSQTKGRGNTIYF. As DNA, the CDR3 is TGTGCCAGCAGCCAAACTAAGGGGCGGGGAAACACCATATATTTT.

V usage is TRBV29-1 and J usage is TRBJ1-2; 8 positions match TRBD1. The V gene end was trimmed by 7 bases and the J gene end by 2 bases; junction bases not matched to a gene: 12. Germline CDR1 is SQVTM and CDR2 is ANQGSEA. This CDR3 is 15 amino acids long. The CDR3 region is CSAGRLTGVNYGYTF. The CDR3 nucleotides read TGCAGCGCCGGCAGGCTGACAGGGGTAAACTATGGCTACACCTTC.

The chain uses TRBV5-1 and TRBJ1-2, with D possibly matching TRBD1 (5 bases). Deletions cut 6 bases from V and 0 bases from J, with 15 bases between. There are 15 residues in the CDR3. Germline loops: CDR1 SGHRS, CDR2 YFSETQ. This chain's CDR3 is CASTGGESANYGYTF. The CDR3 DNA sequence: TGCGCCAGCACGGGGGGAGAATCCGCTAACTATGGCTACACCTTC.

The CDR3: CASSPRRGLVNEQFF. CDR3 DNA sequence: TGTGCCAGCAGTCCTCGGAGGGGTTTGGTCAATGAGCAGTTCTTC. The genes are TRBV28 and TRBJ2-1, with D possibly being TRBD2 (6 bases). Per germline, CDR1 MDHEN and CDR2 SYDVKM. The CDR3 is 15 residues long. The ends were cut back, 5 bases at V and 6 bases at J, with 17 bases in the middle.

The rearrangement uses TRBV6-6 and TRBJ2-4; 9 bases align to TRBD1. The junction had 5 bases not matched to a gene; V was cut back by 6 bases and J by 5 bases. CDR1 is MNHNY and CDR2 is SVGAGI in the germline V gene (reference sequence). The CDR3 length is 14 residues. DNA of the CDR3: TGTGCCAGCAGAAGACAGGGGGAGGAAAACATTCAGTACTTC. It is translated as CASRRQGEENIQYF.

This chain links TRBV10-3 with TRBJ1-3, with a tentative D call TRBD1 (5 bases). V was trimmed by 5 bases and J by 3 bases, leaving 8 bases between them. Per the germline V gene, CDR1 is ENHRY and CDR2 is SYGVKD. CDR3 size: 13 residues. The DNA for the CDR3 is TGTGCCATCAGTCAACAGGATGGAAACACCATATATTTT. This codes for CAISQQDGNTIYF.

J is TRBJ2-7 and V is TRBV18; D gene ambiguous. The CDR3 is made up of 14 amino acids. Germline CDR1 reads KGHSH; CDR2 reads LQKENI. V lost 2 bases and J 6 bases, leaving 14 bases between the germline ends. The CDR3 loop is CASSPSSQVGEQYF. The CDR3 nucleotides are TGTGCCAGCTCACCATCATCCCAGGTGGGCGAGCAGTACTTC.

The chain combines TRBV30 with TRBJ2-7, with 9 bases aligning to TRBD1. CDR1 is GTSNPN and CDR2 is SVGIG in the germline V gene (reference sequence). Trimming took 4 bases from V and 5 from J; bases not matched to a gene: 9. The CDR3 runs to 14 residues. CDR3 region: CAWTYGDRAHEQYF. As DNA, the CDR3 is TGTGCCTGGACCTACGGGGACAGGGCCCACGAGCAGTACTTC.

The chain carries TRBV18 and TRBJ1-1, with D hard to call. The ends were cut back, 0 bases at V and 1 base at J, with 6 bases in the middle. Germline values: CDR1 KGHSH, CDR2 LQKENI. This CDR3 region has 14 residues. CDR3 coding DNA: TGTGCCAGCTCACCACCTTCTAAGAACACTGAAGCTTTCTTT. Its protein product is CASSPPSKNTEAFF.

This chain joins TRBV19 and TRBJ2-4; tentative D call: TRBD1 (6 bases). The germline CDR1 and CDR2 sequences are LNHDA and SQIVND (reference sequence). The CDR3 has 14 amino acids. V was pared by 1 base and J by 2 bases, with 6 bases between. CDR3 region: CASSIGGPKNIQYF. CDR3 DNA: TGTGCCAGTAGTATAGGGGGGCCCAAAAACATTCAGTACTTC.

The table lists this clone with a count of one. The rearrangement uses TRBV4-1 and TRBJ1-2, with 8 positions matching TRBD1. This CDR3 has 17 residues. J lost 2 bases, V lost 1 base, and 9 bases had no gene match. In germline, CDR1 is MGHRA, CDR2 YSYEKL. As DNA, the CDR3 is TGCGCCAGCAGCCAAGTCCCCCAGGGGGCGTTGAACTATGGCTACACCTTC. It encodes CASSQVPQGALNYGYTF.

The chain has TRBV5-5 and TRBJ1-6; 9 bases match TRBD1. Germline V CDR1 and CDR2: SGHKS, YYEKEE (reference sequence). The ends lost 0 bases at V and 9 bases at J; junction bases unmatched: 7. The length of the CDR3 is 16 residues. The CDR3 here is CASSLEWGQGLSPLHF. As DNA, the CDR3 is TGTGCCAGCAGCTTGGAATGGGGACAGGGCCTTTCACCCCTCCACTTT.

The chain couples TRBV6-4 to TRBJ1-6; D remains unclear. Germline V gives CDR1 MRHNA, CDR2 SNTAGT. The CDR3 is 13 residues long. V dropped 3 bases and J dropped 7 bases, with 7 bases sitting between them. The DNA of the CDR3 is TGTGCCAGCAGTGATGGAGGGAATTCACCCCTCCACTTT. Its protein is CASSDGGNSPLHF.

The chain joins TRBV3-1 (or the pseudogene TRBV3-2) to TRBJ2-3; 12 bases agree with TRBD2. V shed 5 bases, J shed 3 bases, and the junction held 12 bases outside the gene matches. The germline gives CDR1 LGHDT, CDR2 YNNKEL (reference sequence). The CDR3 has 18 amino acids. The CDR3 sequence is CASSSSSGGATRTDTQYF. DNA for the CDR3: TGTGCCAGCAGCTCCTCTAGCGGGGGGGCCACAAGGACAGATACGCAGTATTTT.

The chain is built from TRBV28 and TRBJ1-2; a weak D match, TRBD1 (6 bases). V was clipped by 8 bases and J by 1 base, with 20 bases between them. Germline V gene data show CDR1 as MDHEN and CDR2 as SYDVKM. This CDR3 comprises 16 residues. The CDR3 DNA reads TGTGCCAGCGGGGCGGTCAGGGGCCAGGGTAACTATGGCTACACCTTC. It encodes CASGAVRGQGNYGYTF.

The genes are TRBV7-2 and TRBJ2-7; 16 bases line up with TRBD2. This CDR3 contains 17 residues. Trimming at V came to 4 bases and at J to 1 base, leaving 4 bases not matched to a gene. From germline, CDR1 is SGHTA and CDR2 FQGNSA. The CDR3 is CASSWGLAGGVSYEQYF. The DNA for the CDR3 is TGTGCCAGCAGCTGGGGACTAGCGGGGGGGGTGTCCTACGAGCAGTACTTC.

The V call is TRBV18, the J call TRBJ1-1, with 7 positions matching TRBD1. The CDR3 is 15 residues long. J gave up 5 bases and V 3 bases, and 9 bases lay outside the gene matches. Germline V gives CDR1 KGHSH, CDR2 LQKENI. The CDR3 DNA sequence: TGTGCCAGCTCACCTCAAACAGGGGTTTGGACTGAAGCTTTCTTT. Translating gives CASSPQTGVWTEAFF.

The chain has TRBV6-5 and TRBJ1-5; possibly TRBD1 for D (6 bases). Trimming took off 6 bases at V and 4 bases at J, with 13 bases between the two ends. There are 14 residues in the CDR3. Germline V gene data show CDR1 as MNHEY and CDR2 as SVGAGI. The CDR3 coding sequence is TGTGCCAGCAGCCGACTTAGGGGGAATCAGCCCCAGCATTTT. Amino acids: CASSRLRGNQPQHF.

The CDR3 protein is CASSYGQGGDQPQHF. In nucleotides, the CDR3 is TGTGCCAGCAGTTACGGACAGGGAGGAGACCAGCCCCAGCATTTT. V is TRBV6-6 and J is TRBJ1-5; TRBD1 matches at 8 bases. Losses at the gene ends were 2 bases for V and 7 bases for J; bases not matched to a gene: 7. The CDR3 extends over 15 amino acids. The germline gives CDR1 MNHNY, CDR2 SVGAGI (reference sequence).

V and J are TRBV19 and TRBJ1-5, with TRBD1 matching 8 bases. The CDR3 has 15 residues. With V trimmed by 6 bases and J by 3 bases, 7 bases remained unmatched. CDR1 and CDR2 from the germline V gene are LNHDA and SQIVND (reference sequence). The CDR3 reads CASRNRQGSNQPQHF. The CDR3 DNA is TGTGCCAGTAGAAACCGACAGGGGTCCAATCAGCCCCAGCATTTT.

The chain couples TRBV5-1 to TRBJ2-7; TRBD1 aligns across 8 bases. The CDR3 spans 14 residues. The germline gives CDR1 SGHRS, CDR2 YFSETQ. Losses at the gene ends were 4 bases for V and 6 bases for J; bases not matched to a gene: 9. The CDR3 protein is CASSLGQGKGEQYF. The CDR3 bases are TGCGCCAGCAGCCTTGGACAGGGTAAGGGCGAGCAGTACTTC.